This T cell receptor beta chain was captured by sequencing in a study of T cell repertoires in cytomegalovirus infection. Study results and limitations: There were carriers of CMV plus the relevant HLA, and cumulative public TCR beta family frequency identified them. The response measured ex vivo was dominated by TCR beta clonotypes (HLA-C-restricted and CMV-specific).

Worth noting for this clonotype: Its antigen is not known.

TCRdb reanalysed the reads using MiXCR and keeps one entry per CDR3 protein. Here the sample spans 350,000 to 500,000 distinct CDR3 sequences, approximately 31% being singletons. Germline assignment: CDR1 SNHLY and CDR2 FYNNEI. Losses at the gene ends were 6 bases for V and 0 bases for J; bases not matched to a gene: 6. This CDR3 is 15 amino acids long. This clonotype was sampled from a human donor in good health (CMV status not recorded). Some clones in this sample may be carry-over from other donors' samples. The genes are TRBV2 and TRBJ2-3; 7 nucleotides line up with TRBD2. The sequencing sample was made of PBMCs. The DNA of the CDR3 is TGTGCCAGCAGGTGGGGGGGACCTAGCACAGATACGCAGTATTTT. Protein product: CASRWGGPSTDTQYF.